The source of this T cell receptor beta chain is a study of beta chain features in type 1 diabetes. Study findings and constraints: Because the template was cDNA, high-expressing cells might be over-represented.

Germline CDR1 is SGHRS and CDR2 is YFSETQ. Trimming left V 2 bases short and J 5 bases short, with 10 bases between. This CDR3 spans 13 amino acids. The single heparinised draw taken from each donor contained 90 to 150 mL of blood on average. Naive, central memory, regulatory and stem cell-like memory cells within the CD4+ compartment were sorted using CD45RO/CCR7/CD25/CD127/CD95/CD27. Every bit of the isolated RNA underwent reverse transcription, so sequencing read expressed TCRB transcripts. TCRdb keeps only in-frame clones here, not all; method: immunoSEQ multiplex PCR. The profile shows 450,000 or so clones, 10% to 12% of them singletons. This clone was observed a handful of times. Its antigen is not known.

The sequenced material came from naive CD4+ T cells from blood. This TCR was sampled from a woman aged 18-35 years in good health. V gene TRBV5-1 combines with J gene TRBJ2-5; D uncertain. CDR3 in DNA: TGCGCCAGCAGCTTCTTGGGTTCGGAGACCCAGTACTTC. It yields the protein CASSFLGSETQYF.